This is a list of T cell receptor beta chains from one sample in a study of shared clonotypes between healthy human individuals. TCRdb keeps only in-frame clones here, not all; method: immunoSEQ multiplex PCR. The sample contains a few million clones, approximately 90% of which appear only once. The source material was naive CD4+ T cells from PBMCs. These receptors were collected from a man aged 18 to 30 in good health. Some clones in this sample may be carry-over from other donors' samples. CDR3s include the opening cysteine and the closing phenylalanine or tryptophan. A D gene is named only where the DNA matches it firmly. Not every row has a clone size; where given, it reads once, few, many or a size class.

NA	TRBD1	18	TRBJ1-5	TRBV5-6	CASSLLGQGAYGSQPQHF	TGTGCCAGCAGCTTGCTGGGGCAGGGGGCCTACGGAAGTCAGCCCCAGCATTTT
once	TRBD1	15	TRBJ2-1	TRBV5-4	CASSFRDRPYNEQFF	TGTGCCAGCAGCTTCCGGGACAGGCCCTACAATGAGCAGTTCTTC
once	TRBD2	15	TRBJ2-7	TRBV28	CASSPSGRSSYEQYF	TGTGCCAGCAGCCCTAGCGGGAGGAGCTCCTACGAGCAGTACTTC
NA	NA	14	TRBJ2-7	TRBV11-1	CASSLVQGSYEQYF	TGTGCCAGCAGCTTAGTACAGGGTTCCTACGAGCAGTACTTC
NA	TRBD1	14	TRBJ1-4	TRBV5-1	CASSLGTGGEKLFF	TGCGCCAGCAGCTTGGGGACAGGGGGTGAAAAACTGTTTTTT
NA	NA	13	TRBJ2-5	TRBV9	CASSVGPLVTQYF	TGTGCCAGCAGCGTAGGCCCCCTCGTGACCCAGTACTTC
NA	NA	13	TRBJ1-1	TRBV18	CASIPRGGSEAFF	TGTGCCAGTATTCCCAGGGGCGGGAGTGAAGCTTTCTTT
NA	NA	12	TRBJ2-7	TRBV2	CASRAVGYEQYF	TGTGCCAGCAGGGCTGTCGGGTACGAGCAGTACTTC
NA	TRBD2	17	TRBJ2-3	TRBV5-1	CASSAGRLADSTDTQYF	TGCGCCAGCAGCGCCGGGCGACTAGCGGACAGCACAGATACGCAGTATTTT
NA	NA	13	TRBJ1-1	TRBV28	CASSSRVSTEAFF	TGTGCCAGCAGTTCCAGGGTATCCACTGAAGCTTTCTTT
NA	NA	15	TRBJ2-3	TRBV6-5	CASSFNTGSTDTQYF	TGTGCCAGCAGTTTCAACACGGGAAGCACAGATACGCAGTATTTT
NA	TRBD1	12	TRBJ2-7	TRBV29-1	CSVGTGWDEQYF	TGCAGCGTCGGGACAGGGTGGGACGAGCAGTACTTC
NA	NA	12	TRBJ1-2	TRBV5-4	CASSLGTYGYTF	TGTGCCAGCAGCTTGGGGACCTATGGCTACACCTTC
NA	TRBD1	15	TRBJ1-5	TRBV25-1	CASSPGDRDNQPQHF	TGTGCCAGCAGTCCTGGGGACAGGGATAATCAGCCCCAGCATTTT
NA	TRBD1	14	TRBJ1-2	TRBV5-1	CASSDPGQGYGYTF	TGCGCCAGCAGCGATCCCGGACAGGGGTATGGCTACACCTTC
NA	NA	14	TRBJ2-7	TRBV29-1	CSVVRRQRGYEQYF	TGCAGCGTTGTTCGGCGCCAGAGAGGCTACGAGCAGTACTTC
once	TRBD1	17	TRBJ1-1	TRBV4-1	CASSLSTGGWTHTEAFF	TGCGCCAGCAGCCTATCGACAGGGGGCTGGACGCACACTGAAGCTTTCTTT
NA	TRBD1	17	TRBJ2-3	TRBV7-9	CASSSILTGGRADTQYF	TGTGCCAGCAGCTCGATTCTGACAGGGGGCCGGGCAGATACGCAGTATTTT
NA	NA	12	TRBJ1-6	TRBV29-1	CSVGSPNSPLHF	TGCAGCGTTGGAAGCCCAAATTCACCCCTCCACTTT
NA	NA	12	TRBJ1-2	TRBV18	CASSYRAYGYTF	TGTGCCAGCTCCTATCGGGCCTATGGCTACACCTTC
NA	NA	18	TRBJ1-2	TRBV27	CASSSRFTLGRSNYGYTF	TGTGCCAGCAGTTCCAGATTCACCCTAGGGCGATCTAACTATGGCTACACCTTC